This record looks at one T cell receptor (beta chain) sequence and its context. Produced via immunoSEQ multiplex PCR; TCRdb's table is partial and in-frame only. The sample carries about 1.1 million clones, 60% to 80% recorded once. All donors were healthy HIV-negative adults lacking recent acute infections or vaccinations. All participating donors were Caucasian adults from Nashville, Tennessee. These data originate in a study of shared clonotypes between healthy human individuals. About the study: Per donor, three plates held CD4 naive cells, three held CD4 memory, two held CD8 naive and one held CD8 memory.

Germline values: CDR1 GTSNPN, CDR2 SVGIG (reference sequence). Germline trimming cut 0 bases from V and 9 bases from J; bases unmatched to any gene: 13. The CDR3 is 18 residues long. The receptor was isolated from a man aged 18 to 29 in good health. Some clones in this sample may be carry-over from other donors' samples. Material for sequencing was memory CD4+ T cells from PBMCs. As for subset: CD45RA-negative fraction. This chain joins TRBV30 and TRBJ2-1, with 14 bases matching TRBD2. CDR3 loop: CAWSVSLGLAGGQGEQFF. In nucleotides, the CDR3 is TGTGCCTGGAGTGTATCCCTCGGACTAGCGGGAGGACAGGGTGAGCAGTTCTTC.